Listed below are T cell receptor beta chains from one sample, sequenced in a study of cytomegalovirus exposure and HLA in healthy donors. TCRdb keeps only in-frame clones here, not all; method: immunoSEQ multiplex PCR. The top ten clones hold 51% of a sample with about 61,000 clones, 75% to 85% of them seen once. Sequencing input: PBMCs. The receptors derive from a man aged 50 to 59 in good health and CMV-seropositive. Both conserved end residues are part of each CDR3. Where a row states a size, it is once, few, many or the class of an expanded clone; other rows omit it.

>TRBV7-9|12|few|TRBJ1-3
CASSLDSPDIYF
>TRBV9|13|.|TRBJ1-6
CASSGQGDSPLHF
>TRBV30|13|.|TRBJ2-2
CAWSVLAPGELFF
>TRBV2|11|.|TRBJ2-3
CASSIQNTQYF
>TRBV27|14|.|TRBJ2-3
CASSLVRGTDTQYF
>TRBV5-5|16|.|TRBJ2-1
CASSPTLQGARNEQFF
>TRBV7-9|14|few|TRBJ2-7
CASSLAVASYEQYF
>TRBV19|15|.|TRBJ2-7
CASSITTGGSYEQYF
>TRBV7-8|15|few|TRBJ2-1
CASSPGTKRGNEQFF
>TRBV9|14|.|TRBJ2-7
CASSVWEGGYEQYF
>TRBV4-2|12|.|TRBJ1-1
CASSRTATEAFF
>TRBV7-9|16|.|TRBJ1-1
CASNPRTGGADTEAFF
>TRBV9|16|.|TRBJ2-3
CASSSRTSGSTDTQYF
>TRBV7-2|15|.|TRBJ2-1
CASSLSGGSYNEQFF
>TRBV18|15|.|TRBJ1-3
CASSPADIPGNTIYF
>TRBV7-9|13|.|TRBJ2-7
CDRRLTFGYEQYF
>TRBV5-6|15|few|TRBJ2-3
CASRFGLAGGGTQYF
>TRBV29-1|18|.|TRBJ2-1
CSVGGRESSSSSYNEQFF
>TRBV27|21|.|TRBJ2-6
CASSLWAGGRFQSSGANVLTF
>TRBV30|14|.|TRBJ1-1
CACSRTGAWAEAFF
>TRBV27|16|few|TRBJ2-3
CASSPSGTLSTDTQYF
>TRBV4-1|16|.|TRBJ2-3
CASSPAGGTVRDTQYF
>TRBV7-2|16|.|TRBJ1-1
CASSLMVGLGNTEAFF
>TRBV6-1|15|.|.
CASRPTSGGSYEQYF
>TRBV19|15|.|TRBJ2-2
CASRTPGQITGELFF
>TRBV7-9|14|few|TRBJ2-7
CASSRSGAMNEQYF
>TRBV6-6|14|.|TRBJ1-5
CASGQGGGNQPQHF